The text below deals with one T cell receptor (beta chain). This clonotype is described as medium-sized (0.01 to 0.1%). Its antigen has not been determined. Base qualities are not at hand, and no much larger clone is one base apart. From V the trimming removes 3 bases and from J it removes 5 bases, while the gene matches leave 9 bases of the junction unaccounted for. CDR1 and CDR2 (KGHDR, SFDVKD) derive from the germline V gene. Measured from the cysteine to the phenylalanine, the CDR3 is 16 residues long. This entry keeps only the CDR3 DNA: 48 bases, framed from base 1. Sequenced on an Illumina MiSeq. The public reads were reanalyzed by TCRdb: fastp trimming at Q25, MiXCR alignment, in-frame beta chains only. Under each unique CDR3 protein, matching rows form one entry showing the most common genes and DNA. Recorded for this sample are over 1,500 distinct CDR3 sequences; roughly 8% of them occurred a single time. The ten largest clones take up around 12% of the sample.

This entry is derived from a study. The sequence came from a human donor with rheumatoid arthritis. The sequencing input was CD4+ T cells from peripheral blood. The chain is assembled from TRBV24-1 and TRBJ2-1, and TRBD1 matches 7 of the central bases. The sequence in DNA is TGTGCCACCAGTGATATACAGGGGCCACAAAACAATGAGCAGTTCTTC. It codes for CATSDIQGPQNNEQFF.